This T cell receptor (beta chain) appears in the sequencing data of a study of human T cells and chemical hapten exposure. The time point denotes: patch test 1, 2 weeks after DPC sensitization. Treatment specified: therapeutic diphenylcyclopropenone sensitization with weekly scalp DPC. The authors' total RNA extraction used unfractionated whole blood. The library tagged each cDNA molecule with unique molecular identifiers. A single record per CDR3 protein comes from TCRdb applying MiXCR to the RACE reads. This sample has approximately 90,000 distinct CDR3 sequences, with 10% to 13% found just once. Study-wide results and limits: Counts of expanded TCRs (at PT1) showed a positive correlation with patch test score.

Comments on this clonotype: As yet, its antigen is unknown.

Germline V gives CDR1 SGHTA, CDR2 FQGTGA. Trimming cost V 4 bases and J 5 bases, with 10 bases left between them. CDR3 length: 13 amino acids. The TCR was taken from a man between 35 and 55 years old with alopecia areata. Some clones in this sample may be carry-over from other donors' samples. This specimen was whole blood, taken in connection with sensitization to the hapten diphenylcyclopropenone (DPC). The chain links TRBV7-3 to TRBJ2-3; no firm D call. The CDR3 DNA is TGTGCCAGCAGCTCGTCGATTCAAGATACGCAGTATTTT. Protein product: CASSSSIQDTQYF.